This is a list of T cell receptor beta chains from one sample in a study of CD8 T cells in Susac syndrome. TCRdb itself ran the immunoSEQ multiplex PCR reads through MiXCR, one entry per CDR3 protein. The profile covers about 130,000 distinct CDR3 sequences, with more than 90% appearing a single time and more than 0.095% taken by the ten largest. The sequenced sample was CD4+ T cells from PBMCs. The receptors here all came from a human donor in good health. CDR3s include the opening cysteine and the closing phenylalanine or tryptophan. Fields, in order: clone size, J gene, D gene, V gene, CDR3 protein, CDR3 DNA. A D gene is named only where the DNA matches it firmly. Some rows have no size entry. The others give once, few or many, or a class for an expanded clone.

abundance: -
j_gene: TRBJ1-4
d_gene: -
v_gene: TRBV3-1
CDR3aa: CASSHQSDEKLFF
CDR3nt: TGTGCCAGCAGCCATCAATCTGACGAAAAACTGTTTTTT

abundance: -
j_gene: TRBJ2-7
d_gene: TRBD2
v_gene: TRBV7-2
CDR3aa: CASSSPSGRAYEQYF
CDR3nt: TGTGCCAGCAGCTCCCCTAGCGGGAGGGCCTACGAGCAGTACTTC

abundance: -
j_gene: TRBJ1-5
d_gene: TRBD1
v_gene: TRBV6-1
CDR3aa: CASSPGQQNQPQHF
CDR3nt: TGTGCCAGCAGTCCGGGACAGCAAAATCAGCCCCAGCATTTT

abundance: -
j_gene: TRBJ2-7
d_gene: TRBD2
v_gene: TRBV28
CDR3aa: CASSFSRLAGEQYF
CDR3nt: TGTGCCAGCAGTTTTTCCCGACTAGCGGGTGAGCAGTACTTC

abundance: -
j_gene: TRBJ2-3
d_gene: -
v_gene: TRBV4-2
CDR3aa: CASSPSVRYRTDTQYF
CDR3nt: TGTGCCAGCAGCCCTTCAGTCAGGTACCGCACAGATACGCAGTATTTT

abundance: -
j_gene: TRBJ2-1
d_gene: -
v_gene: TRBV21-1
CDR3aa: CASSSRDRTADEQFF
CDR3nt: TGTGCCAGCAGCTCCCGGGACAGGACGGCAGATGAGCAGTTCTTC

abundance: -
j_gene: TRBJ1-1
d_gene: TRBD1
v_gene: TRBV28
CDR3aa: CASSGGLTEAFF
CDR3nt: TGTGCCAGCTCAGGGGGATTAACTGAAGCTTTCTTT

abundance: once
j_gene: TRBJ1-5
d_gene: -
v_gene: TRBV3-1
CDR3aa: CASSQEVRNQPQHF
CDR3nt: TGTGCCAGCAGCCAAGAAGTGCGCAATCAGCCCCAGCATTTT

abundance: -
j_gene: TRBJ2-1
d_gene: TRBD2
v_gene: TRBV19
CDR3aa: CASSYASGRYNEQFF
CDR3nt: TGTGCCAGTAGTTACGCTAGCGGGAGGTACAATGAGCAGTTCTTC

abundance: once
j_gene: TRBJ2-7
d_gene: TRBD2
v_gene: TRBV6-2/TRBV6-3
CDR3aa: CASSYLPSASGRNEQYF
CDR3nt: TGTGCCAGCAGTTACTTGCCCTCGGCTAGCGGGAGAAACGAGCAGTACTTC

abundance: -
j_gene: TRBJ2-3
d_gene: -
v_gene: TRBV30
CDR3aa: CARSSGGGADTQYF
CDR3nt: TGTGCCCGGAGTTCTGGCGGAGGCGCGGATACGCAGTATTTT

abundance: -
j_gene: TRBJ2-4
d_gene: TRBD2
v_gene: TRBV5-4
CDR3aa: CASSLVREGESIQYF
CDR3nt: TGTGCCAGCAGCTTGGTAAGGGAGGGTGAAAGCATTCAGTACTTC

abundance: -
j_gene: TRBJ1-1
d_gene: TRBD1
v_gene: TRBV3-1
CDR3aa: CASSPGGQGWTEAFF
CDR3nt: TGTGCCAGCAGCCCCGGGGGACAGGGGTGGACTGAAGCTTTCTTT

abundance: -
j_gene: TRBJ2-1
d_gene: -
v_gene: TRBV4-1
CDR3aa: CASSLPGGTLNNEQFF
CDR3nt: TGCGCCAGCAGCCTCCCAGGAGGGACACTTAACAATGAGCAGTTCTTC

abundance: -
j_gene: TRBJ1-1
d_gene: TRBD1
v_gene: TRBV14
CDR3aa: CASSQAGGWAEAFF
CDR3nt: TGTGCCAGCAGCCAAGCAGGGGGTTGGGCTGAAGCTTTCTTT

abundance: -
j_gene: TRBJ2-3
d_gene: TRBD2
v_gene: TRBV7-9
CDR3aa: CASSHSGLEVGDTQYF
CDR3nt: TGTGCCAGCAGCCATAGCGGGCTCGAAGTGGGAGATACGCAGTATTTT

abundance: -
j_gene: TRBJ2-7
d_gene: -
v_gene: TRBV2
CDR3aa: CASSEGFQGGNEQYF
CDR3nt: TGTGCCAGCAGTGAAGGATTTCAGGGCGGGAACGAGCAGTACTTC

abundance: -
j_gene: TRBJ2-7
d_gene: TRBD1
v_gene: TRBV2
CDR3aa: CATSGQGGTYEQYF
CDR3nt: TGTGCCACCTCCGGACAGGGGGGGACCTACGAGCAGTACTTC

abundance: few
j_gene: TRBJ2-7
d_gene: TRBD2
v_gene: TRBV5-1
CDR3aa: CASSLTSGSSYEQYF
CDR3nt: TGTGCCAGCAGTTTGACTAGCGGAAGCTCCTACGAGCAGTACTTC

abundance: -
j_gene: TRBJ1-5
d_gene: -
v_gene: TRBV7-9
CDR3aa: CASSATVNQPQHF
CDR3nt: TGTGCCAGCAGCGCGACAGTCAATCAGCCCCAGCATTTT

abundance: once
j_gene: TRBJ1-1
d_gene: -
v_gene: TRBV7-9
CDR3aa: CASSSYGNTEAFF
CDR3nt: TGTGCCAGCAGCAGCTACGGGAACACTGAAGCTTTCTTT

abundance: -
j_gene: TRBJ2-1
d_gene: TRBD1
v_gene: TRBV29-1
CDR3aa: CSVKAGTGHNEQFF
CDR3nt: TGCAGCGTTAAAGCCGGGACAGGGCACAATGAGCAGTTCTTC

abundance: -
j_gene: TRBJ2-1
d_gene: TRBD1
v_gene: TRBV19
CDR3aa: CASSTQGQGIVNEQFF
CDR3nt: TGTGCCAGTAGTACCCAGGGACAGGGTATTGTCAATGAGCAGTTCTTC

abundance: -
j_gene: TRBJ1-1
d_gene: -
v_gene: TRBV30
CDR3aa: CAWQPLRGAFF
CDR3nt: TGTGCCTGGCAACCCTTGCGGGGAGCTTTCTTT

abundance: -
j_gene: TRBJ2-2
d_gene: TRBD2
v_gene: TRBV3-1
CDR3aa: CASSLIAGGTGELFF
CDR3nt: TGTGCCAGCAGCCTCATAGCGGGGGGGACCGGGGAGCTGTTTTTT

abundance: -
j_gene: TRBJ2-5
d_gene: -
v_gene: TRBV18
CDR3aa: CASSPGAGQETQYF
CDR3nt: TGTGCCAGCTCACCGGGAGCAGGGCAAGAGACCCAGTACTTC

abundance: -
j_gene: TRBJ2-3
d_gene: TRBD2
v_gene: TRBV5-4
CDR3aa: CASTPVAGSHTQYF
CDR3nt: TGTGCCAGCACCCCGGTAGCGGGGAGTCATACGCAGTATTTT

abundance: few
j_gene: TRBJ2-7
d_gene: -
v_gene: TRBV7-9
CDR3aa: CASSLTSEQYF
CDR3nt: TGTGCCAGCAGCTTAACTTCCGAGCAGTACTTC

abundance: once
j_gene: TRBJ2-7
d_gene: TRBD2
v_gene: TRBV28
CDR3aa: CASRSSGVSFVQYF
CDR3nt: TGTGCCAGCAGAAGTAGCGGGGTCTCTTTCGTGCAGTACTTC

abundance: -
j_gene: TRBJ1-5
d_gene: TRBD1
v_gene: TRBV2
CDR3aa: CASSVTGRQPQHF
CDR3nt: TGTGCCAGCAGTGTGACAGGGAGGCAGCCCCAGCATTTT

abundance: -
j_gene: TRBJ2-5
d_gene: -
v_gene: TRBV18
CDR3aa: CASSPGPSGVIETQYF
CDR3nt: TGTGCCAGCTCACCAGGTCCGTCGGGAGTAATAGAGACCCAGTACTTC

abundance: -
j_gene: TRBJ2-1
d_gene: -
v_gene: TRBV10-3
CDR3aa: CAISPAGSYNEQFF
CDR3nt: TGTGCCATCTCCCCAGCGGGCTCCTACAATGAGCAGTTCTTC

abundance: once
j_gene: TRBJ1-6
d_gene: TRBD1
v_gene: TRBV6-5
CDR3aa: CASSTQGVASPLHF
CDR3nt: TGTGCCAGCAGCACCCAGGGGGTAGCTTCACCCCTCCACTTT

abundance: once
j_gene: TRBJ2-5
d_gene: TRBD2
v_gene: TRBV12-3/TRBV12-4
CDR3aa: CASSLRGSETQYF
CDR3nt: TGTGCCAGCAGTCTCCGCGGGAGTGAGACCCAGTACTTC

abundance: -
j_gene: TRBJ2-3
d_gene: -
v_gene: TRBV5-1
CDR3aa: CASSLDRASTDTQYF
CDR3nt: TGCGCCAGCAGCTTGGACAGGGCGAGCACAGATACGCAGTATTTT

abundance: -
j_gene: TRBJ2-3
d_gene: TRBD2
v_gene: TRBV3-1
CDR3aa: CASSQDRLAGVDTQYF
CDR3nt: TGTGCCAGCAGCCAAGACCGACTAGCGGGAGTGGATACGCAGTATTTT

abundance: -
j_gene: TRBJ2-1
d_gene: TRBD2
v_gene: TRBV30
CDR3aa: CAWSTGGSYNEQFF
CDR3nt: TGTGCCTGGAGTACGGGAGGCTCCTACAATGAGCAGTTCTTC

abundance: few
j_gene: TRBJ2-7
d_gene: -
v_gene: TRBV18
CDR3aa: CASSLQDSYEQYF
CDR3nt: TGTGCCAGCTCACTCCAAGACTCCTACGAGCAGTACTTC

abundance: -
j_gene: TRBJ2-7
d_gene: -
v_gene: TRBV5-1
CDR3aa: CASSRLTGYEQYF
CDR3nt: TGCGCCAGCAGCCGACTGACAGGTTACGAGCAGTACTTC

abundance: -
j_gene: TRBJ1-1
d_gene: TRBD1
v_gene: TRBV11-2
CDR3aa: CASSLDTGGAHRNTEAFF
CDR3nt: TGTGCCAGCAGCTTAGATACAGGGGGCGCCCATAGGAACACTGAAGCTTTCTTT

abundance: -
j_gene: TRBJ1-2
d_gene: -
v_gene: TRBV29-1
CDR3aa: CSVEDKVGGLGYTF
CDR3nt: TGCAGCGTTGAAGATAAAGTTGGGGGGCTCGGCTACACCTTC

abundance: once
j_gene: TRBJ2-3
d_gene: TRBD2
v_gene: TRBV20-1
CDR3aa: CSAALAGGADTQYF
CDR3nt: TGCAGTGCTGCTCTAGCGGGAGGGGCAGATACGCAGTATTTT

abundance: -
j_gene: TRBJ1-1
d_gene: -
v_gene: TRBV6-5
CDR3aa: CASSYSRRPTRDTEAFF
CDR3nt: TGTGCCAGCAGTTACTCTAGGAGACCCACCCGTGACACTGAAGCTTTCTTT

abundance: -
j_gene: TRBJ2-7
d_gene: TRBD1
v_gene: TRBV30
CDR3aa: CAWSTGQGEQYF
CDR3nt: TGTGCCTGGAGTACCGGACAGGGCGAGCAGTACTTC

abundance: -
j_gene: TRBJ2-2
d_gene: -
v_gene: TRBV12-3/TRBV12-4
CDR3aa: CASSFRGTGGLFF
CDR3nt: TGTGCCAGCAGTTTCAGGGGGACCGGGGGGCTGTTTTTT

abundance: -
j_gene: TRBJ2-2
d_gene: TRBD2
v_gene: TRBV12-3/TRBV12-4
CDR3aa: CASSSRTSGRPSTGELFF
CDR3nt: TGTGCCAGCAGTTCCCGGACTAGCGGGAGGCCATCCACCGGGGAGCTGTTTTTT

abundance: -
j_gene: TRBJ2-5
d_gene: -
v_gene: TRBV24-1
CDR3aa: CATSDLRDYQETQYF
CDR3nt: TGTGCCACCAGTGACTTGCGGGACTACCAAGAGACCCAGTACTTC

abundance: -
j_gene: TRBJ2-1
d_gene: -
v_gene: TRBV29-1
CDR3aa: CSVADIRNEQFF
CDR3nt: TGCAGCGTCGCTGACATTCGCAATGAGCAGTTCTTC

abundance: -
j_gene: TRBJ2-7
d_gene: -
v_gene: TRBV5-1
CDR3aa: CASSSSSAYLPYEQYF
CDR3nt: TGCGCCAGCAGTTCTAGCAGCGCCTACCTGCCCTACGAGCAGTACTTC

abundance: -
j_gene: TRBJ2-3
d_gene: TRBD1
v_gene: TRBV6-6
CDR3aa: CASGWDRVSDTQYF
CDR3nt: TGTGCCAGCGGATGGGACAGGGTATCAGATACGCAGTATTTT

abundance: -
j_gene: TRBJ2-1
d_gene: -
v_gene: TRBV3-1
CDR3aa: CASSQDWGVGYNEQFF
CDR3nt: TGTGCCAGCAGCCAAGATTGGGGGGTTGGCTACAATGAGCAGTTCTTC

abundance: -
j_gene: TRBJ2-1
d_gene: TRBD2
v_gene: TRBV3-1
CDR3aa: CASRDGLAGYNEQFF
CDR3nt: TGTGCCAGCAGGGATGGACTAGCGGGCTACAATGAGCAGTTCTTC

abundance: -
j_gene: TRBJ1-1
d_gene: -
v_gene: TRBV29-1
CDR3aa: CSVEEGGGTEAFF
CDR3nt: TGCAGCGTTGAAGAGGGGGGGGGCACTGAAGCTTTCTTT

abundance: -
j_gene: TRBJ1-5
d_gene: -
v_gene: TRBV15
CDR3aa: CATSRAGDRGNQPQHF
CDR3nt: TGTGCCACCAGCAGAGCAGGGGATCGAGGCAATCAGCCCCAGCATTTT

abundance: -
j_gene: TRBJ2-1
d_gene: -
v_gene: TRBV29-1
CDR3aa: CSGRDSGYNEQFF
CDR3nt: TGCAGCGGGCGGGACTCGGGCTACAATGAGCAGTTCTTC

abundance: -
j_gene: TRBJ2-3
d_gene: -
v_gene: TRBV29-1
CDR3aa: CSVGPGDTQYF
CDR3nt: TGCAGCGTGGGGCCGGGGGATACGCAGTATTTT

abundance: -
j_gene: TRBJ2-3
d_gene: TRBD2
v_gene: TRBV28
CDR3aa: CASSTPGLAVTDTQYF
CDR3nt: TGTGCCAGCAGTACCCCGGGACTAGCGGTGACAGATACGCAGTATTTT

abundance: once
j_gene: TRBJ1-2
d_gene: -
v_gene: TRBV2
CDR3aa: CASSIQQINYGYTF
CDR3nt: TGTGCCAGCAGTATACAGCAGATTAACTATGGCTACACCTTC

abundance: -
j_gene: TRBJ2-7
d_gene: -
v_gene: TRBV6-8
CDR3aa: CASTYLVECYEQYF
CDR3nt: TGTGCCAGCACCTACCTGGTGGAGTGCTACGAGCAGTACTTC

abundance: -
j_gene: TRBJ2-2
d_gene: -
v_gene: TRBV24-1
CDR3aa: CATSDGALSTGELFF
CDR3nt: TGTGCCACCAGTGACGGGGCCCTAAGCACCGGGGAGCTGTTTTTT